The table lists the clone carrying this TCR beta chain with a few counts. It was around 10 milliliters of peripheral blood that were drawn from each donor. A sample-barcoded 5' primer and a J-beta primer mix were used in a second PCR of roughly 7 to 11 cycles. Every sample gave at least 3 million paired-end reads containing CDR3. TCRdb fed the 5' RACE reads into MiXCR, producing one record per CDR3 protein. This table holds around 870,000 distinct CDR3 sequences, under 35% found once. The sample belongs to a study of blood T cells in healthy people across ages. The receptor comes from an elderly woman in good health. Material: blood.

The CDR3 sequence: CASSVGGTNLANTGELFF. CDR3 in DNA: TGTGCCAGCAGCGTAGGGGGGACAAATCTTGCGAACACCGGGGAGCTGTTTTTT. The genes are TRBV9 and TRBJ2-2; D may be TRBD1 (6 bases). The germline V gene has CDR1 SGDLS and CDR2 YYNGEE. The CDR3 covers 18 residues. Trimming removed 0 bases from V and 0 bases from J, with 15 bases in between.